This T cell receptor (beta chain) is drawn from a study of T cell repertoires and HLA-DP antigens. In the study overall: Alloreactive CD4+ T cells targeted HLA-DP on transduced HeLa. DNA input averaged approximately 220 ng in sorted CD137+CD4+ and about 1,200 ng in pre-culture CD4+. Study-wide points: A non-physiological HeLa system presented antigen to total CD4+ responders.

V was trimmed by 5 bases and J by 5 bases, leaving 15 bases between them. CDR1 GTSNPN and CDR2 SVGIG come from the germline V gene (reference sequence). This CDR3 is 13 amino acids long. The repertoire was sequenced with immunoSEQ multiplex PCR; TCRdb's copy has only in-frame clones and lacks some. The profile covers approximately 90,000 clones, with approximately 86% appearing a single time and 1.5% to 2% taken by the ten largest. For this clone: Its target is unknown.

The V call is TRBV30, the J call TRBJ2-5, with D unclear. Sequencing was done on a sample of CD4+ T cells from PBMCs. The source of this sequence is a man aged 50 to 60 in good health and CMV-seronegative. The CDR3: CAWSYSQRETQYF. The CDR3 coding sequence is TGTGCCTGGTCCTATTCCCAGCGCGAGACCCAGTACTTC.